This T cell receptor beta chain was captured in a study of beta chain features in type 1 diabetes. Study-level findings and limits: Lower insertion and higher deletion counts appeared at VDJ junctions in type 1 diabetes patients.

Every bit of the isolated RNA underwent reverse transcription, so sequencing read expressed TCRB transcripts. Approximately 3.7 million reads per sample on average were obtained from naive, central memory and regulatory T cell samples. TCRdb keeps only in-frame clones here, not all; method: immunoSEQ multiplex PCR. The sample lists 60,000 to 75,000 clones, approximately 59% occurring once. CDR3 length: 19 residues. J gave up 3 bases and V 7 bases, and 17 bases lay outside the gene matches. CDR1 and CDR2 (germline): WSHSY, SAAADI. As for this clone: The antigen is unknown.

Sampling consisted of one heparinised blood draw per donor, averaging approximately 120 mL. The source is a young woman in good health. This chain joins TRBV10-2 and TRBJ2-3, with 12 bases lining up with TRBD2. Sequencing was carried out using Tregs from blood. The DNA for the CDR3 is TGCGCCAGCAAAACCTTTATAGGACTAGCGGGAACAAGGACAGATACGCAGTATTTT. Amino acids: CASKTFIGLAGTRTDTQYF.